This entry features one TCR beta chain sequence. V gave up 6 bases and J gave up 4 bases, with 15 bases separating them. The CDR3 runs 14 residues. Germline values: CDR1 MGHDK, CDR2 SYGVNS. The TCRbeta library incorporated unique molecular identifiers. Each CDR3 protein gets one entry after TCRdb re-called the PCR reads with MiXCR. The data show approximately 200,000 distinct CDR3 sequences, 13% to 15% seen once. The data were obtained in a study of T-cell reconstitution after alpha-beta-depleted transplantation in children. This clonotype was sampled from a human donor who donated a stem cell graft to a child with acute lymphoblastic leukemia. The sequencing here drew on PBMCs from the stem cell graft donor, taken from the stem cell graft. The V call is TRBV25-1, the J call TRBJ2-5; D may be TRBD1 (6 bases). The CDR3 here is CASSQNRRGETQYF. CDR3 DNA sequence: TGTGCCAGCAGCCAAAACCGCAGGGGAGAGACCCAGTACTTC.